Sequencing of this T cell receptor beta chain was carried out in a study of siplizumab effects on memory and regulatory T cells. This clone is a singleton in its sample. Its antigen is unidentified. Trimming stripped 3 bases from V and 4 bases from J, with 12 bases between. The CDR3 extends over 14 amino acids. Germline V gene sequence: CDR1 SGHAT, CDR2 FQNNGV. TCR templates, about 10^5 per sample, were assayed. The data were produced by immunoSEQ multiplex PCR, yet TCRdb's version contains in-frame clones alone and is incomplete. The sample yields about 50,000 clones, roughly 93% seen once. Study conclusions and caveats: Among sequences traceable to unstimulated CD4+ memory cells, alloreactive ones were significantly reduced by siplizumab. The study did not confirm that proliferating Tregs from siplizumab cultures were suppressive. Only a minority of proliferating CD4+ or CD8+ clones had an assignable naive or memory phenotype, with roughly 80-97% lacking one.

The chain employs TRBV11-2 and TRBJ2-5, with no clear D. The specimen sequenced was CD8+ T cells sorted from blood. This receptor was taken from a human donor in good health. The CDR3 nucleotides are TGTGCCAGCAGCTTGTCACGAATAGGAGAGACCCAGTACTTC. This codes for CASSLSRIGETQYF.